The 32 T cell receptor beta chains given below trace back to one sample, sequenced in a study of beta chain features in type 1 diabetes. Overall study findings and caveats: There was a moderate but significant shortening of TCRB CDR3s in all four CD4+ subsets of Type 1 diabetes patients.

TCRB transcripts that were expressed got sequenced, as all of the isolated RNA had been reverse transcribed. The assay was immunoSEQ multiplex PCR, and TCRdb's table has in-frame clones only and misses some. Of roughly 330,000 clones listed, approximately 13% were seen once; the top ten hold 0.013% to 0.015%. Their specific antigens are unknown. The sample consisted of naive CD4+ T cells from blood. Source of these receptors: a woman younger than 35 with type 1 diabetes.

This clone has only a few counts. V and J are TRBV27 and TRBJ2-7; D is possibly TRBD2 (5 bases). V was pared by 2 bases and J by 6 bases, with 17 bases between. Germline assignment: CDR1 MNHEY and CDR2 SMNVEV (reference sequence). The length of the CDR3 is 15 residues. The CDR3 nucleotides read TGTGCCAGCAGTTTAAAATCGTGGACTCCCACCGAGCAGTACTTC. It codes for CASSLKSWTPTEQYF.

This chain joins TRBV19 and TRBJ2-3; 9 bases line up with TRBD1. Trimming took 3 bases from V and 5 from J; bases not matched to a gene: 6. The CDR3 sequence is 15 residues long. Germline-derived CDR1 and CDR2 are LNHDA and SQIVND (reference sequence). Here the CDR3 DNA reads TGTGCCAGTAGTATGGCCCGGACAGGGGAAGATACGCAGTATTTT. Residues: CASSMARTGEDTQYF.

This clone was found a few times. The rearrangement links TRBV15 to TRBJ2-1, with 16 bases that match TRBD2. J was trimmed by 5 bases and V by 7 bases; bases with no gene match: 11. This CDR3 is built from 18 residues. Germline assignment: CDR1 LNHNV and CDR2 YYDKDF (reference sequence). The CDR3 loop reads CATIPAGTSGRANNEQFF. The CDR3 coding sequence is TGTGCCACCATCCCGGCCGGGACTAGCGGGAGGGCCAACAATGAGCAGTTCTTC. Supplemented by reference TRBV15 and TRBJ2-1, the full variable domain reads DAMVIQNPRYQVTQFGKPVTLSCSQTLNHNVMYWYQQKSSQAPKLLFHYYDKDFNNEADTPDNFQSRRPNTSFCFLDIRSPGLGDTAMYLCATIPAGTSGRANNEQFFGPGTRLTVL.

The CDR3 spells CASSSAMNTEAFF. The CDR3 DNA reads as TGTGCCAGCAGCTCCGCTATGAACACTGAAGCTTTCTTT. V and J are TRBV7-3 and TRBJ1-1; unclear D gene. Germline CDR1 reads SGHTA; CDR2 reads FQGTGA. V was pared by 4 bases and J by 0 bases, with 6 bases between. The CDR3 is made up of 13 amino acids.

The chain is built from TRBV18 and TRBJ2-1; D gene unclear. The CDR3 spans 15 residues. V was pared by 3 bases and J by 0 bases, with 9 bases between. Germline V gene lookup returns CDR1 KGHSH and CDR2 LQKENI. CDR3 sequence (DNA): TGTGCCAGCTCACCTCGCGCCAACTCCTACAATGAGCAGTTCTTC. This sequence encodes CASSPRANSYNEQFF.

This clone was recorded at least ten times. The chain carries TRBV4-3 and TRBJ2-5; D uncertain. Germline V gives CDR1 LGHNA, CDR2 YSLEER. The CDR3 length is 14 residues. V was cut by 1 base and J by 0 bases, with 6 bases left in between. CDR3 protein: CASSQGQYQETQYF. DNA for the CDR3: TGCGCCAGCAGCCAAGGGCAGTACCAAGAGACCCAGTACTTC.

This clone was seen only a few times. The chain combines TRBV6-5 with TRBJ2-3; no firm D call. Trimming removed 6 bases at V and 9 bases at J, with 13 bases between. Germline V gives CDR1 MNHEY, CDR2 SVGAGI. The CDR3 consists of 12 residues. CDR3 sequence reads: CASSESPVTQYF. The CDR3 nucleotides read TGTGCCAGCAGCGAAAGTCCGGTGACGCAGTATTTT.

This clone was counted only a few times. The chain has TRBV2 and TRBJ1-1; 8 nucleotides line up with TRBD1. There are 13 residues in the CDR3. The V gene's germline CDR1 is SNHLY and CDR2 FYNNEI. With V trimmed by 5 bases and J by 3 bases, 2 bases remained unmatched. In nucleotides, the CDR3 is TGTGCCAGCAGTTTGGGACAGGACACTGAAGCTTTCTTT. As protein: CASSLGQDTEAFF.

J is TRBJ2-6 and V is TRBV9; a possible D gene is TRBD2 (5 bases). Germline CDR1 reads SGDLS; CDR2 reads YYNGEE. The CDR3 covers 15 residues. V lost 0 bases and J lost 2, with 6 bases in between. CDR3 loop: CASSVEGAGANVLTF. CDR3 DNA sequence: TGTGCCAGCAGCGTAGAGGGAGCTGGGGCCAACGTCCTGACTTTC.

This clone was detected once. This chain connects TRBV6-6 to TRBJ2-3; weak D call: TRBD1 (6 bases). V lost 6 bases and J lost 0, with 7 bases in between. Germline V gene sequence: CDR1 MNHNY, CDR2 SVGAGI (reference sequence). The CDR3 length is 13 residues. The CDR3 loop is CASRDSSTDTQYF. The CDR3 DNA reads as TGTGCCAGCAGGGACAGCAGCACAGATACGCAGTATTTT.

This clone was counted a few times. The V call is TRBV7-9, the J call TRBJ1-2; D gene uncertain. V gave up 5 bases and J gave up 6 bases, with 13 bases separating them. CDR3 length: 13 residues. Germline CDR1 and CDR2: SEHNR and FQNEAQ (reference sequence). As DNA, the CDR3 is TGTGCCAGCAGCCAGGCGGGGAGGGATGGCTACACCTTC. It codes for CASSQAGRDGYTF.

V gene TRBV30 combines with J gene TRBJ2-5; possible D gene TRBD2, 5 bases. The V gene's germline CDR1 is GTSNPN and CDR2 SVGIG (reference sequence). V was shortened by 4 bases and J by 2 bases, with 20 bases between the two germline ends. There are 16 residues in the CDR3. CDR3 in DNA: TGTGCCTGGACCGCAGGAAGGAGGACGCTACAAGAGACCCAGTACTTC. Protein: CAWTAGRRTLQETQYF.

This clone occurred a few times. The chain uses TRBV6-6 and TRBJ1-1; D is unclear. The CDR3 covers 12 residues. Trimming cost V 8 bases and J 1 base, with 8 bases left between them. The V gene's germline CDR1 is MNHNY and CDR2 SVGAGI (reference sequence). The CDR3 sequence is CASGGGNTEAFF. The CDR3 DNA follows: TGTGCCAGCGGTGGAGGGAACACTGAAGCTTTCTTT.

This clone was seen only a few times. This rearrangement joins TRBV10-3 to TRBJ2-7; 10 nucleotides agree with TRBD2. Trimming took 5 bases from V and 4 from J; bases not matched to a gene: 5. The CDR3 spans 14 residues. Germline CDR1 is ENHRY and CDR2 is SYGVKD. The CDR3 here is CAISPSGSRYEQYF. CDR3 nucleotide sequence: TGTGCCATCAGTCCTAGCGGGAGTCGATACGAGCAGTACTTC.

The chain recombines TRBV28 with TRBJ1-1; D unclear. This CDR3 is 15 amino acids long. V dropped 1 base and J dropped 0 bases, with 9 bases sitting between them. CDR1 and CDR2 (germline): MDHEN, SYDVKM. The CDR3 here is CASSLFRSLNTEAFF. For the CDR3, the DNA is TGTGCCAGCAGTTTATTTAGGAGCTTGAACACTGAAGCTTTCTTT.

CDR3 nucleotide sequence: TGTGCCAGCAGCTTAGCTTCACTAGCGTTCACCGGGGAGCTGTTTTTT. It encodes CASSLASLAFTGELFF. V gene TRBV7-8 combines with J gene TRBJ2-2, with TRBD2 matching over 7 bases. CDR1 is SGHVS, CDR2 FQNEAQ, per germline. V trimming: 0 bases; J trimming: 4 bases; junction bases outside the gene matches: 5. CDR3 size: 16 residues.

This chain uses TRBV10-3 with TRBJ2-7; 8 positions agree with TRBD2. The CDR3 totals 14 residues. The ends lost 0 bases at V and 3 bases at J; junction bases unmatched: 1. Germline assignment: CDR1 ENHRY and CDR2 SYGVKD. The CDR3 nucleotides are TGTGCCATCAGTGAGTCCGCGGGAGGCTACGAGCAGTACTTC. Its translation: CAISESAGGYEQYF.

This clone has a handful of counts. The chain joins TRBV29-1 to TRBJ1-1; TRBD1 aligns across 7 bases. V lost 6 bases to trimming and J lost 5 bases; unmatched junction nucleotides: 9. The CDR3 sequence is 13 residues long. CDR1 is SQVTM, CDR2 ANQGSEA, per germline. CDR3 sequence: CSVGQGVRTEAFF. The CDR3 coding sequence is TGCAGCGTCGGGCAGGGGGTAAGGACTGAAGCTTTCTTT.

CDR3 in DNA: TGTGCCAGCAGTTCACCGGGACAGGGCCCCGAGCAGTACTTC. As protein: CASSSPGQGPEQYF. The chain uses TRBV7-8 and TRBJ2-7; 9 nucleotides line up with TRBD1. The CDR3 is made up of 14 amino acids. CDR1 is SGHVS and CDR2 is FQNEAQ in the germline V gene. Trimming took 6 bases from V and 6 from J; bases not matched to a gene: 9.

This clone was recorded a few times. The chain is built from TRBV7-9 and TRBJ1-1; perhaps TRBD1 as D (5 bases). CDR3 size: 13 residues. V was shortened by 0 bases and J by 7 bases, with 9 bases between the two germline ends. The germline CDR1 and CDR2 sequences are SEHNR and FQNEAQ (reference sequence). The CDR3 here is CASSLAGGGEAFF. CDR3 in DNA: TGTGCCAGCAGCTTAGCCGGCGGGGGTGAAGCTTTCTTT. Filled out from reference TRBV7-9 and TRBJ1-1, the complete variable domain reads DTGVSQNPRHKITKRGQNVTFRCDPISEHNRLYWYRQTLGQGPEFLTYFQNEAQLEKSRLLSDRFSAERPKGSFSTLEIQRTEQGDSAMYLCASSLAGGGEAFFGQGTRLTVV.

This clone was seen repeatedly, ten times or more. This chain links TRBV30 with TRBJ2-1; 7 nucleotides agree with TRBD2. There are 13 residues in the CDR3. Per germline, CDR1 GTSNPN and CDR2 SVGIG (reference sequence). The J segment lost 1 base and the V segment lost 7 bases, leaving 4 bases of the junction unmatched. CDR3 coding DNA: TGTGCCTTAGTGGGACTATCCTACAATGAGCAGTTCTTC. Protein sequence: CALVGLSYNEQFF.

V gene TRBV7-9 combines with J gene TRBJ1-2, with TRBD1 as a possible D gene (5 bases). V lost 3 bases and J 3 bases, leaving 11 bases between the germline ends. This CDR3 is built from 14 residues. Germline CDR1 reads SEHNR; CDR2 reads FQNEAQ (reference sequence). The DNA of the CDR3 is TGTGCCAGCAGCTTGGGGACTTCGGACTATGGCTACACCTTC. This translates into CASSLGTSDYGYTF.

Remarks on this clone: This sample also contains other DNA sequences that code for the same CDR3. V gene TRBV18 combines with J gene TRBJ1-5; possibly TRBD1 for D (6 bases). Deletions cut 6 bases from V and 4 bases from J, with 10 bases between. Germline V CDR1 and CDR2: KGHSH, LQKENI. The CDR3 covers 13 residues. In nucleotides, the CDR3 is TGTGCCAGCTCCCCTGGACAGAATCAGCCCCAGCATTTT. As protein: CASSPGQNQPQHF. Based on the CDR3 plus reference TRBV18 and TRBJ1-5, the full variable domain is NAGVMQNPRHLVRRRGQEARLRCSPMKGHSHVYWYRQLPEEGLKFMVYLQKENIIDESGMPKERFSAEFPKEGPSILRIQQVVRGDSAAYFCASSPGQNQPQHFGDGTRLSIL.

This clone was counted a few times. V gene TRBV18 combines with J gene TRBJ1-5; D may be TRBD1 (6 bases). The CDR3 is 13 residues long. Germline V gives CDR1 KGHSH, CDR2 LQKENI. Trimming removed 4 bases at V and 3 bases at J, with 7 bases between. This CDR3 is CASSRTVNQPQHF. Here the CDR3 DNA reads TGTGCCAGCTCACGGACAGTCAATCAGCCCCAGCATTTT.

The table lists this clone with a few counts. The chain is built from TRBV5-4 and TRBJ2-5; possibly TRBD2 for D (7 bases). The germline V gene has CDR1 SGHNT and CDR2 YYREEE (reference sequence). The CDR3 spans 14 residues. Trimming removed 0 bases from V and 2 bases from J, with 8 bases in between. The CDR3 region has the DNA TGTGCCAGCAGCTTGGAGGGGGGGCAAGAGACCCAGTACTTC. Translation: CASSLEGGQETQYF. The full variable domain, rest sourced from reference TRBV5-4 and TRBJ2-5, is ETGVTQSPTHLIKTRGQQVTLRCSSQSGHNTVSWYQQALGQGPQFIFQYYREEENGRGNFPPRFSGLQFPNYSSELNVNALELDDSALYLCASSLEGGQETQYFGPGTRLLVL.

This clone was observed a handful of times. The chain couples TRBV4-1 to TRBJ2-3, with 7 nucleotides matching TRBD1. CDR3 length: 14 residues. V trimming: 4 bases; J trimming: 5 bases; junction bases outside the gene matches: 6. Germline assignment: CDR1 MGHRA and CDR2 YSYEKL. The CDR3 is CASSRDRVGDTQYF. CDR3 nucleotides: TGCGCCAGCAGCCGAGACAGGGTGGGAGATACGCAGTATTTT.

Regarding this clone: Within the sample, other DNA sequences also encode this same CDR3. The rearrangement uses TRBV27 and TRBJ1-1; D is unclear. Between the trimmed V and J ends, which lost 2 bases and 5 bases, there was a span of 9 bases. The V gene's germline CDR1 is MNHEY and CDR2 SMNVEV (reference sequence). The CDR3 sequence is 13 residues long. The CDR3 sequence: CASSLRSGTEAFF. CDR3 nucleotide sequence: TGTGCCAGCAGTTTACGTTCGGGTACTGAAGCTTTCTTT.

The chain combines TRBV7-2 with TRBJ1-1, with D possibly matching TRBD1 (5 bases). The V end lost 1 base, the J end lost 7 bases, and 10 bases lay between the germline ends. Per the germline V gene, CDR1 is SGHTA and CDR2 is FQGNSA. The CDR3 covers 13 residues. The CDR3 bases are TGTGCCAGCAGCTTAGTGGGCCAGGGTGAAGCTTTCTTT. Its translation is CASSLVGQGEAFF.

This chain links TRBV6-5 with TRBJ1-2, with 11 positions matching TRBD1. This CDR3 has 14 residues. The ends lost 5 bases at V and 5 bases at J; junction bases unmatched: 4. The germline CDR1 and CDR2 sequences are MNHEY and SVGAGI. The DNA for the CDR3 is TGTGCCAGCAGTGCGTGGGACAGGGGGTATGGCTACACCTTC. It translates to CASSAWDRGYGYTF.

This clone was observed a few times. The V and J genes are TRBV7-9 and TRBJ1-2; 10 nucleotides line up with TRBD1. V lost 3 bases, J lost 7 bases, and 8 bases stayed unmatched. CDR1 SEHNR and CDR2 FQNEAQ come from the germline V gene (reference sequence). The CDR3 totals 15 residues. Here the CDR3 reads CASSLTGGAYGGYTF. For the CDR3, the DNA is TGTGCCAGCAGCTTGACAGGGGGCGCGTATGGTGGCTACACCTTC.

This chain links TRBV20-1 with TRBJ1-2; the match to TRBD1 covers 7 bases. Germline V gene sequence: CDR1 DFQATT, CDR2 SNEGSKA (reference sequence). The V segment lost 7 bases and the J segment 2 bases; nucleotides outside the gene matches: 1. The CDR3 is 11 residues long. The CDR3 DNA follows: TGCAGTGTACAGGGGAACTATGGCTACACCTTC. This encodes CSVQGNYGYTF.

The sample holds a few counts of this clone. At one of its ends the junction is not consistent with the germline gene, which may arise from a read error. The V gene is TRBV7-2, the J gene TRBJ2-5; 9 positions match TRBD2. CDR3 size: 14 residues. Germline CDR1 SGHTA, CDR2 FQGNSA. The CDR3 nucleotides read TGTGCCAGCAGATTAGCGGGAGTCCTAGAGACCCAGTACTTC. Protein: CASRLAGVLETQYF.